This TCR beta chain was identified during a study of blood T cells in healthy people across ages. Germline assignment: CDR1 MNHNY and CDR2 SVGAGI (reference sequence). Trimming stripped 7 bases from V and 7 bases from J, with 11 bases between. This CDR3 comprises 12 residues. A second PCR, run for about 7 to 11 cycles, used a sample-barcoded 5' primer plus a J-beta primer mix. Each sample provided no less than 2.5 million CDR3-containing paired-end reads. Via MiXCR, TCRdb re-called the 5' RACE reads, giving one row per CDR3 protein. Here the sample spans about 1.8 million distinct CDR3 sequences, 49% being singletons. Overall study findings and caveats: One million T cells yielded diversity estimates that were considered underestimates.

Donors ranged from roughly 6 to 100 years old and were healthy Caucasians in Russia. PBMCs, at least 6 million per sample, were isolated. As regards this clonotype: Antigen specificity is unknown.

V is TRBV6-6 and J is TRBJ2-1; D ambiguous. Material: blood. The source of this sequence is a woman aged 35 to 49 in good health. Here the CDR3 DNA reads TGTGCCAGCAAAGGGCCAGGTAATGAGCAGTTCTTC. Its translation is CASKGPGNEQFF.